The T cell receptor beta chain described here comes from a study of blood T cell repertoires in COVID-19. CDR1 and CDR2 from the germline V gene are SGDLS and YYNGEE. The CDR3 consists of 15 residues. J was trimmed by 5 bases and V by 3 bases; bases with no gene match: 6. Original processing methods: Researchers report that nucleated cell counts were estimated from reference gene primer amplification. TCRdb's copy holds only in-frame clones and misses some; the assay was immunoSEQ multiplex PCR. The V and J calls and clone size were taken over from that table, and D and trimming were inferred from the DNA. There are about 310,000 clones in the sample; 85% occur only once, and approximately 1.9% lies in the top ten. Participants' own reports of clinical history determined their cohort assignment. Exposed enrollees had met someone with a PCR-confirmed or clinician-diagnosed COVID-19 case at some point within the 2 weeks before study entry.

Sequencing used PBMCs or T cells enriched from blood (not recorded which). The receptor was derived from a woman aged 25-40 years who had been exposed to COVID-19. V and J are TRBV9 and TRBJ2-2, with TRBD2 matching over 8 bases. DNA for the CDR3: TGTGCCAGCAGCGAACGGACGGGGGGGACCGGGGAGCTGTTTTTT. Translating gives CASSERTGGTGELFF. Supplemented by reference TRBV9 and TRBJ2-2, the full variable domain reads DSGVTQTPKHLITATGQRVTLRCSPRSGDLSVYWYQQSLDQGLQFLIQYYNGEERAKGNILERFSAQQFPDLHSELNLSSLELGDSALYFCASSERTGGTGELFFGEGSRLTVL.